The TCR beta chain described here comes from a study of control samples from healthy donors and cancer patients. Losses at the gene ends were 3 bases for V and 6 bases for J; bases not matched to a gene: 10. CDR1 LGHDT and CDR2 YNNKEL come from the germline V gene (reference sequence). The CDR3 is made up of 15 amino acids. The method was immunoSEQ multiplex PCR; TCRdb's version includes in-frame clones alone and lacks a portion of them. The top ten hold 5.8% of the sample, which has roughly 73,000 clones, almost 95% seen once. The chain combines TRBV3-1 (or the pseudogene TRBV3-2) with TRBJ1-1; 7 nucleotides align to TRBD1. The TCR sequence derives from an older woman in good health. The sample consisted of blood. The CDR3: CASSHRGTGVAEAFF. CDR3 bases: TGTGCCAGCAGCCATCGAGGAACAGGGGTGGCTGAAGCTTTCTTT.